One and the same sample provided the 12 T cell receptor beta chains below, sequenced in a study of cytomegalovirus exposure and HLA in healthy donors. The PCR made use of 60 Vbeta and 13 Jbeta primers. This table comes from immunoSEQ multiplex PCR, and its TCRdb copy is limited to in-frame clones, with some not included. Of approximately 160,000 clones in the sample, roughly 80% were seen once. The specimen sequenced was PBMCs. These receptor sequences come from a woman aged 18-30 years in good health and CMV-seronegative.

This chain joins TRBV28 and TRBJ1-3; 7 bases fit TRBD1. Germline V gene sequence: CDR1 MDHEN, CDR2 SYDVKM. J was trimmed by 0 bases and V by 3 bases; bases with no gene match: 2. The CDR3 covers 15 residues. CDR3 in DNA: TGTGCCAGCAGTTTCCAGGGGGTCTCTGGAAACACCATATATTTT. It yields the protein CASSFQGVSGNTIYF. Full variable domain (remainder filled in from reference TRBV28 and TRBJ1-3): DVKVTQSSRYLVKRTGEKVFLECVQDMDHENMFWYRQDPGLGLRLIYFSYDVKMKEKGDIPEGYSVSREKKERFSLILESASTNQTSMYLCASSFQGVSGNTIYFGEGSWLTVV.

This clone was counted a single time. This chain uses TRBV10-2 with TRBJ2-1, with a weak D call TRBD2 (5 bases). The germline gives CDR1 WSHSY, CDR2 SAAADI. This CDR3 has 12 amino acids. Trimming left V 10 bases short and J 3 bases short, with 10 bases between. The CDR3 sequence is CATLVDYNEQFF. CDR3 coding DNA: TGCGCCACACTAGTTGACTACAATGAGCAGTTCTTC.

The rearrangement uses TRBV5-1 and TRBJ2-1; 11 positions match TRBD2. The CDR3 consists of 19 residues. Germline lookup yields CDR1 SGHRS and CDR2 YFSETQ. The trim removed 5 bases at V and 4 bases at J, leaving 17 bases unmatched. The CDR3 loop is CASRDYLAGGAIFYNEQFF. CDR3 DNA sequence: TGCGCCAGCAGGGACTACCTAGCGGGAGGTGCCATCTTTTACAATGAGCAGTTCTTC. Using reference TRBV5-1 and TRBJ2-1 for the parts outside the CDR3, the full variable domain is KAGVTQTPRYLIKTRGQQVTLSCSPISGHRSVSWYQQTPGQGLQFLFEYFSETQRNKGNFPGRFSGRQFSNSRSEMNVSTLELGDSALYLCASRDYLAGGAIFYNEQFFGPGTRLTVL.

The chain joins TRBV5-6 to TRBJ2-1; possibly TRBD1 for D (6 bases). The CDR3 consists of 16 residues. Germline CDR1 reads SGHDT; CDR2 reads YYEEEE. Trimming removed 0 bases from V and 3 bases from J, with 13 bases in between. In DNA form, the CDR3 reads TGTGCCAGCAGCTTGGCAGTTGAGGACAGCTACAATGAGCAGTTCTTC. It specifies CASSLAVEDSYNEQFF.

The chain has TRBV7-9 and TRBJ2-2; the D gene is possibly TRBD2 (7 bases). CDR1 is SEHNR, CDR2 FQNEAQ, per germline (reference sequence). The CDR3 runs 15 residues. Trimming cost V 5 bases and J 4 bases, with 14 bases left between them. The CDR3 spells CASSPEGGATGELFF. CDR3 DNA sequence: TGTGCCAGCAGCCCGGAAGGGGGGGCCACCGGGGAGCTGTTTTTT.

The genes are TRBV10-3 and TRBJ1-2; no definite D call. CDR1 is ENHRY, CDR2 SYGVKD, per germline. V was pared by 2 bases and J by 6 bases, with 10 bases between. The CDR3 covers 13 residues. The CDR3, as DNA: TGTGCCATCAGTGAGATGAGCTCTGATGGCTACACCTTC. It is translated as CAISEMSSDGYTF.

The chain carries TRBV29-1 and TRBJ2-7; TRBD1 aligns across 12 bases. The CDR3 length is 12 residues. CDR1 is SQVTM and CDR2 is ANQGSEA in the germline V gene. Trimming took 6 bases from V and 7 from J; bases not matched to a gene: 4. CDR3 bases: TGCAGCGTGGGACAGGGGGCAGGAGAGCAGTACTTC. It is translated as CSVGQGAGEQYF.

This chain joins TRBV7-2 and TRBJ2-7; the match to TRBD2 covers 9 bases. Germline trimming cut 8 bases from V and 4 bases from J; bases unmatched to any gene: 12. Germline V lookup: CDR1 SGHTA, CDR2 FQGNSA. CDR3 length: 15 residues. The CDR3 spells CASARDGSGSYEQYF. Written as DNA, the CDR3 is TGTGCCAGCGCCCGGGATGGTAGCGGGAGTTACGAGCAGTACTTC.

This sequence joins TRBV7-2 and TRBJ2-7, with 9 positions matching TRBD2. Losses at the gene ends were 1 base for V and 4 bases for J; bases not matched to a gene: 5. This CDR3 has 15 residues. CDR1 SGHTA and CDR2 FQGNSA come from the germline V gene. The CDR3: CASSLEGGRAYEQYF. CDR3 DNA: TGTGCCAGCAGCTTAGAGGGCGGGAGGGCTTACGAGCAGTACTTC.

The gene calls are TRBV6-6 and TRBJ2-4, with D perhaps TRBD2 (6 bases). Per the germline V gene, CDR1 is MNHNY and CDR2 is SVGAGI (reference sequence). The CDR3 has 15 residues. Between the trimmed V and J ends, which lost 5 bases and 6 bases, there was a span of 17 bases. The CDR3 sequence is CASSPGVRLGNIQYF. The CDR3 region has the DNA TGTGCCAGCAGTCCGGGGGTTCGGTTGGGAAACATTCAGTACTTC.

The V call is TRBV5-4, the J call TRBJ2-3; TRBD2 matches at 13 bases. Trimming took 5 bases from V and 4 from J; bases not matched to a gene: 1. CDR1 SGHNT and CDR2 YYREEE come from the germline V gene (reference sequence). The CDR3 totals 14 residues. The CDR3 nucleotides read TGTGCCAGCAGACTAGCGGGAGGGCCAGATACGCAGTATTTT. Translation gives CASRLAGGPDTQYF.

V is TRBV5-6 and J is TRBJ1-1, with 7 bases identical to TRBD1. V shed 0 bases and J 7 bases; nucleotides not matched to a gene: 9. Germline CDR1 and CDR2: SGHDT and YYEEEE. There are 15 residues in the CDR3. CDR3 bases: TGTGCCAGCAGCTTGGAGCAGGGACAGCGTGGTGAAGCTTTCTTT. The encoded protein is CASSLEQGQRGEAFF.